The clone carrying this T cell receptor (beta chain) occurred a few times. The antigen is unknown. Using immunoSEQ multiplex PCR, the repertoire was profiled, and TCRdb retains in-frame clones only, with some absent. The sample includes tens of thousands of clones, about 93% of them seen just once. The CDR3 loop spans 13 amino acids. The germline V and J ends were trimmed by 3 bases and 4 bases, with 9 bases remaining between them. Per the germline V gene, CDR1 is SNHLY and CDR2 is FYNNEI. This record belongs to a study of graft-versus-host responses after intestinal transplantation. The clonotype comes from a human donor who received an intestinal transplant. The rearrangement joins TRBV2 to TRBJ1-1; D remains unclear. Specimen: unstimulated CD8+ T cells sorted from spleen or lymph node cells, collected before intestinal transplant. The CDR3 DNA reads TGTGCCAGCAGTGATACGGGTCTCACTGAAGCTTTCTTT. Residues: CASSDTGLTEAFF.